These 11 T cell receptor beta chains were sequenced from one sample in a study of metastatic and nonmetastatic thyroid tumors. Via MiXCR, TCRdb re-called the PCR reads. The data contain tens of thousands of clones, less than 20% of them singletons. Patients underwent thyroid surgery, and none had received any treatment before it. The sample taken for sequencing was tumor tissue. The receptors shown here come from a female donor with papillary thyroid cancer or a benign thyroid nodule (not recorded which). Some clones in this sample may be carry-over from other donors' samples.

With respect to this clone: This may come from a read error, since a much larger clone is one base off. The CDR3 spells CAISPESGTVLAKNIQYF. Written as DNA, the CDR3 is TGTGCCATCAGCCCAGAATCCGGGACAGTTCTAGCCAAAAACATTCAGTACTTC. The V call is TRBV10-3, the J call TRBJ2-4; 7 bases fit TRBD1. With 6 bases clipped from V and 0 bases from J, the junction kept 14 bases outside the gene matches. Germline values: CDR1 ENHRY, CDR2 SYGVKD. This CDR3 comprises 18 residues.

In its sample, this clone is medium-sized. The J gene is TRBJ2-7, the V gene TRBV6-5; TRBD2 agrees at 13 bases. Germline assignment: CDR1 MNHEY and CDR2 SVGAGI. The length of the CDR3 is 18 residues. The V gene end was trimmed by 6 bases and the J gene end by 0 bases; junction bases not matched to a gene: 11. The CDR3 is CASSSLTGTSGTSYEQYF. CDR3 nucleotides: TGTGCCAGCAGCTCCCTGACCGGGACTAGCGGGACCTCCTACGAGCAGTACTTC.

There are many counts of this clone. This sequence joins TRBV12-3 or TRBV12-4 and TRBJ1-2; tentative D call: TRBD1 (6 bases). The ends were cut back, 5 bases at V and 4 bases at J, with 17 bases in the middle. This CDR3 is 15 amino acids long. CDR3 sequence (DNA): TGTGCCAGCAGTCCCCTGACAGGCCTCGGCTATGGCTACACCTTC. Its translation: CASSPLTGLGYGYTF.

On this clone: An end of the junction differs from the germline gene, which may be a read error. The CDR3 bases are TGTGCCAGCATTTACTTACTAGCACTCGAGCAGTTCTTC. Translated, it gives CASIYLLALEQFF. The rearrangement joins TRBV6-5 to TRBJ2-1, with D maybe TRBD2 (6 bases). Per the germline V gene, CDR1 is MNHEY and CDR2 is SVGAGI. The length of the CDR3 is 13 residues.

This clone was counted many times. The rearrangement uses TRBV20-1 and TRBJ1-3; D not resolved. CDR3 length: 13 residues. Germline CDR1 is DFQATT and CDR2 is SNEGSKA (reference sequence). The V gene lost 4 bases and the J gene lost 3 bases, with 10 bases spanning the gap. CDR3 amino acids: CSATGVDGNTIYF. CDR3 sequence (DNA): TGCAGTGCTACAGGAGTGGATGGAAACACCATATATTTT.

As to this clone: Its ends do not fully match the called genes, so a read error is possible. This chain uses TRBV18 with TRBJ2-5, with D possibly TRBD1 on 7 matching bases. CDR1 and CDR2 (germline): KGHSH, LQKENI. This CDR3 region has 16 residues. CDR3 protein: CVSSPTQPGGKETQYF. The CDR3 DNA follows: TGTGTCAGCTCACCAACCCAACCAGGGGGGAAAGAGACCCAGTACTTC.

Ten or more counts support this clone. The gene calls are TRBV3-1 and TRBJ2-7, with a weak D call TRBD1 (6 bases). Per germline, CDR1 LGHDT and CDR2 YNNKEL (reference sequence). The CDR3 sequence is 13 residues long. Trimming removed 4 bases from V and 6 bases from J, with 13 bases in between. CDR3 amino acids: CASSPERTAEQYF. DNA for the CDR3: TGTGCCAGCAGCCCCGAACGGACAGCCGAGCAGTACTTC.

In this sample, this clone turned up once. The rearrangement links TRBV6-2 or TRBV6-3 to TRBJ2-7, with 7 bases fitting TRBD1. Germline values: CDR1 MNHEY, CDR2 SVGEGT. V shed 0 bases, J shed 1 base, and the junction held 15 bases outside the gene matches. The length of the CDR3 is 19 residues. CDR3: CASSYSAGGLEARSYEQYF. The CDR3 coding sequence is TGTGCCAGCAGTTACTCGGCAGGGGGATTAGAGGCTAGGTCCTACGAGCAGTACTTC.

The chain joins TRBV11-2 to TRBJ1-5, with D uncertain. The V and J ends lost 3 bases and 7 bases respectively, with 10 bases between them. Germline values: CDR1 SGHAT, CDR2 FQNNGV. This CDR3 has 13 amino acids. CDR3 residues: CASSLGSGQPQHF. As DNA, the CDR3 is TGTGCCAGCAGCTTGGGATCAGGCCAGCCCCAGCATTTT.

The chain combines TRBV30 with TRBJ2-7; D uncertain. Looked up from germline, CDR1 is GTSNPN and CDR2 is SVGIG (reference sequence). V was clipped by 5 bases and J by 3 bases, with 8 bases between them. The CDR3 length is 11 residues. In nucleotides, the CDR3 is TGTGCCTGGGGCCGAAACTACGAGCAGTACTTC. Translation: CAWGRNYEQYF.

This clone has at least ten counts. This sequence joins TRBV13 and TRBJ2-7; tentatively, D is TRBD2 (5 bases). This CDR3 has 12 amino acids. V was shortened by 5 bases and J by 7 bases, with 12 bases between the two germline ends. Germline V gene data show CDR1 as PRHDT and CDR2 as FYEKMQ (reference sequence). The CDR3 DNA reads TGTGCCAGCAGCGCCCCCGAGGGTGAGCAGTACTTC. Translation gives CASSAPEGEQYF.